What follows are 25 T cell receptor beta chains derived from one specimen sequenced in a study of shared clonotypes between healthy human individuals. Here immunoSEQ multiplex PCR was the method, and the copy in TCRdb shows in-frame clones only, minus some. Among over 2 million clones listed, approximately 95% were seen once. Sample: naive CD4+ T cells sorted from blood. Subset denoted: CD45RA+ positively selected. The receptors come from a man between 18 and 29 years old in good health.

V usage is TRBV30 and J usage is TRBJ2-3; D unresolved. This CDR3 region has 13 residues. Germline V gene lookup returns CDR1 GTSNPN and CDR2 SVGIG (reference sequence). Trimming pared 2 bases from V and 7 bases from J, leaving 13 bases between. The CDR3 is CAWSIRTSNTQYF. CDR3 coding DNA: TGTGCCTGGAGTATAAGGACCTCAAATACGCAGTATTTT.

The chain has TRBV6-1 and TRBJ2-7, with 7 bases aligning to TRBD2. The CDR3 contains 15 residues. J was trimmed by 2 bases and V by 1 base; bases with no gene match: 5. Germline V lookup: CDR1 MNHNS, CDR2 SASEGT. Here the CDR3 DNA reads TGTGCCAGCAGTGAAGGGCAGGGAGGGACCTACGAGCAGTACTTC. Encoded protein: CASSEGQGGTYEQYF.

The CDR3 DNA sequence: TGTGCCAGCAGCTCGAAGAAGACAGGTACAACTAATGAAAAACTGTTTTTT. Its translation: CASSSKKTGTTNEKLFF. V usage is TRBV5-4 and J usage is TRBJ1-4; possible D gene TRBD1, 6 bases. V shed 3 bases and J shed 0 bases, with 15 bases lying between them. The V gene's germline CDR1 is SGHNT and CDR2 YYREEE (reference sequence). This CDR3 is built from 17 residues.

The chain employs TRBV6-1 and TRBJ2-5, with TRBD1 matching 11 bases. CDR3 length: 15 residues. The germline gives CDR1 MNHNS, CDR2 SASEGT. Germline trimming cut 6 bases from V and 5 bases from J; bases unmatched to any gene: 8. The CDR3 sequence: CASRRTGGTIETQYF. CDR3 nucleotides: TGTGCCAGCAGACGGACAGGGGGCACTATCGAGACCCAGTACTTC.

A word on this clone: This sample includes further DNA sequences coding for the same CDR3. The J gene is TRBJ2-7, the V gene TRBV6-5; 9 nucleotides align to TRBD1. This CDR3 is 14 amino acids long. Germline V CDR1 and CDR2: MNHEY, SVGAGI. V shed 2 bases and J 4 bases; nucleotides not matched to a gene: 3. The CDR3 bases are TGTGCCAGCAGTTACACGACAGGGGGGTACGAGCAGTACTTC. This translates into CASSYTTGGYEQYF.

The chain has TRBV25-1 and TRBJ2-1, with D uncertain. This CDR3 comprises 14 residues. In germline, CDR1 is MGHDK, CDR2 SYGVNS. Trimming stripped 5 bases from V and 8 bases from J, with 16 bases between. In nucleotides, the CDR3 is TGTGCCAGCAGTCAGCGACCGGGTATGGATGAGCAGTTCTTC. The encoded protein is CASSQRPGMDEQFF.

This sequence joins TRBV7-3 and TRBJ2-5; D may be TRBD2 (6 bases). V lost 6 bases, J lost 5 bases, and 22 bases lay in between. This CDR3 has 16 residues. The germline gives CDR1 SGHTA, CDR2 FQGTGA. CDR3 protein: CASSPTGTRGRETQYF. Here the CDR3 DNA reads TGTGCCAGCAGTCCAACCGGGACTCGAGGGAGGGAGACCCAGTACTTC.

Details on this clone: The same CDR3 can be traced to other DNA sequences in this sample. The V and J genes are TRBV20-1 and TRBJ2-3; D not certain. Trimming took off 4 bases at V and 2 bases at J, with 4 bases between the two ends. The CDR3 runs to 11 residues. Germline assignment: CDR1 DFQATT and CDR2 SNEGSKA (reference sequence). CDR3 region: CSATATDTQYF. Here the CDR3 DNA reads TGCAGTGCTACTGCCACAGATACGCAGTATTTT.

The V call is TRBV5-6, the J call TRBJ1-6, with D possibly being TRBD1 (6 bases). V lost 3 bases to trimming and J lost 10 bases, with 23 bases between them. Germline CDR1 is SGHDT and CDR2 is YYEEEE. This CDR3 is built from 17 residues. CDR3 in amino acids: CASSSEAGAVAESPLHF. In DNA form, the CDR3 reads TGTGCCAGCAGCTCCGAAGCAGGGGCCGTTGCGGAGTCACCCCTCCACTTT. Full variable domain (rest looked up from reference TRBV5-6 and TRBJ1-6): DAGVTQSPTHLIKTRGQQVTLRCSPKSGHDTVSWYQQALGQGPQFIFQYYEEEERQRGNFPDRFSGHQFPNYSSELNVNALLLGDSALYLCASSSEAGAVAESPLHFGNGTRLTVT.

The chain is built from TRBV5-1 and TRBJ2-7; 7 bases map to TRBD1. The J segment lost 4 bases and the V segment lost 4 bases, leaving 5 bases of the junction unmatched. Looked up from germline, CDR1 is SGHRS and CDR2 is YFSETQ. CDR3 length: 13 residues. CDR3 bases: TGCGCCAGCAGCCATCCGGGACAGTACGAGCAGTACTTC. Encoded protein: CASSHPGQYEQYF.

The CDR3 loop is CASSSIFGNSGNTIYF. The CDR3 DNA follows: TGCGCCAGCAGCTCCATCTTTGGGAACTCTGGAAACACCATATATTTT. The chain is built from TRBV4-1 and TRBJ1-3; no clear D. Between the trimmed V and J ends, which lost 5 bases and 0 bases, there was a span of 14 bases. The CDR3 has 16 residues. Germline CDR1 reads MGHRA; CDR2 reads YSYEKL.

The chain is built from TRBV7-2 and TRBJ1-2, with D possibly TRBD1 on 6 matching bases. Looked up from germline, CDR1 is SGHTA and CDR2 is FQGNSA. The length of the CDR3 is 14 residues. V was shortened by 7 bases and J by 2 bases, with 14 bases between the two germline ends. DNA for the CDR3: TGTGCCAGCACCCAGGGGTCTGGGAACTATGGCTACACCTTC. This codes for CASTQGSGNYGYTF.

The chain is built from TRBV4-1 and TRBJ1-5, with D possibly being TRBD1 (5 bases). Germline V lookup: CDR1 MGHRA, CDR2 YSYEKL. Trimming pared 5 bases from V and 7 bases from J, leaving 21 bases between. The CDR3 loop spans 16 amino acids. This chain's CDR3 is CASSAQSRAGTQPQHF. The CDR3 nucleotides read TGCGCCAGCAGCGCACAAAGTCGGGCAGGGACGCAGCCCCAGCATTTT.

A remark on this clone: Other DNA variants within this sample encode the same CDR3. The rearrangement joins TRBV11-3 to TRBJ2-2, with TRBD2 as a possible D gene (5 bases). Looked up from germline, CDR1 is SGHNT and CDR2 is YENEEA. The CDR3 has 14 residues. V shed 1 base and J shed 3 bases, with 6 bases lying between them. The CDR3 sequence: CASSLGTDTGELFF. The CDR3 bases are TGTGCCAGCAGCTTAGGGACTGACACCGGGGAGCTGTTTTTT.

The table lists this clone with a count of one. V and J are TRBV6-6 and TRBJ2-7, with a weak D call TRBD1 (5 bases). V shed 6 bases and J shed 3 bases, with 6 bases lying between them. Germline V gene sequence: CDR1 MNHNY, CDR2 SVGAGI (reference sequence). The CDR3 consists of 11 residues. The DNA of the CDR3 is TGTGCCAGCAGCACAGGCTACGAGCAGTACTTC. As protein: CASSTGYEQYF.

The chain recombines TRBV4-1 with TRBJ2-3; D might be TRBD1 (5 bases). V was clipped by 2 bases and J by 4 bases, with 7 bases between them. CDR1 and CDR2 from the germline V gene are MGHRA and YSYEKL. The CDR3 loop spans 13 amino acids. CDR3 sequence (DNA): TGCGCCAGCAGCCAATTGGGGCCAGATACGCAGTATTTT. Protein product: CASSQLGPDTQYF.

This clone has a single count. J is TRBJ2-7 and V is TRBV5-1, with 11 bases identical to TRBD2. Germline CDR1 and CDR2: SGHRS and YFSETQ. V was clipped by 1 base and J by 6 bases; unmatched bases: 3. The CDR3 has 14 amino acids. This CDR3 is CASSLTSGSLEQYF. The DNA of the CDR3 is TGCGCCAGCAGCTTGACTAGCGGGAGTCTCGAGCAGTACTTC.

This chain connects TRBV6-5 to TRBJ1-1; no reliable D call. CDR1 is MNHEY, CDR2 SVGAGI, per germline. The CDR3 runs 11 residues. The ends were cut back, 2 bases at V and 10 bases at J, with 8 bases in the middle. For the CDR3, the DNA is TGTGCCAGCAGTTACATGGGTAGAGCTTTCTTT. Translated: CASSYMGRAFF.

This clone was recorded only once. This chain uses TRBV7-7 with TRBJ1-2, with 7 bases aligning to TRBD1. The CDR3 extends over 13 amino acids. V lost 6 bases and J lost 4; bases outside the gene matches: 5. Germline-derived CDR1 and CDR2 are SSHAT and FNYEAQ (reference sequence). The CDR3 protein is CASSGDSTYGYTF. CDR3 DNA sequence: TGTGCCAGCAGTGGGGACAGCACCTATGGCTACACCTTC.

The chain is built from TRBV21-1 and TRBJ2-2. TRBV21-1 is reported as a pseudogene. The CDR3 has 13 residues. DNA for the CDR3: TGTGCCAGCAGCAAAGTGGTTGCCGGGGAGCTGTTTTTT. Its protein is CASSKVVAGELFF.

The chain combines TRBV19 with TRBJ1-2; 9 nucleotides align to TRBD1. CDR3 size: 14 residues. After removal of 5 bases from V and 4 bases from J, the junction contained 5 bases not matched to a gene. Germline CDR1 and CDR2: LNHDA and SQIVND (reference sequence). In nucleotides, the CDR3 is TGTGCCAGTAGTCCGGGACAGGGAGGCTATGGCTACACCTTC. Its protein product is CASSPGQGGYGYTF.

The chain recombines TRBV5-1 with TRBJ1-6, with D perhaps matching TRBD1 (6 bases). CDR1 and CDR2 (germline): SGHRS, YFSETQ. The CDR3 spans 17 residues. V was trimmed by 2 bases and J by 0 bases, leaving 12 bases between them. The CDR3 is CASSLQGDSSYNSPLHF. In DNA, the CDR3 is TGCGCCAGCAGCTTACAGGGAGACAGCTCCTATAATTCACCCCTCCACTTT.

The chain is built from TRBV6-1 and TRBJ2-7; no firm D call. CDR1 and CDR2 from the germline V gene are MNHNS and SASEGT. The CDR3 sequence is 13 residues long. Deletions cut 6 bases from V and 3 bases from J, with 12 bases between. CDR3: CASSHDVDYEQYF. The CDR3 bases are TGTGCCAGCAGCCATGACGTCGACTACGAGCAGTACTTC.

The chain is built from TRBV5-1 and TRBJ1-2; tentative D call: TRBD1 (6 bases). Germline V gene data show CDR1 as SGHRS and CDR2 as YFSETQ. V was cut by 4 bases and J by 5 bases, with 15 bases left in between. This CDR3 has 14 residues. The CDR3 region is CASSPAGTPYGYTF. The CDR3 bases are TGCGCCAGCAGCCCTGCCGGGACACCGTATGGCTACACCTTC.

The chain couples TRBV5-5 to TRBJ2-2; D is possibly TRBD2 (5 bases). V shed 0 bases and J shed 4 bases, with 13 bases lying between them. The CDR3 length is 16 residues. Germline assignment: CDR1 SGHKS and CDR2 YYEKEE (reference sequence). The chain's CDR3 is CASSLAWARGTGELFF. CDR3 bases: TGTGCCAGCAGCTTGGCATGGGCTCGGGGCACCGGGGAGCTGTTTTTT.